This T cell receptor (beta chain) comes out of a study of CD8 T cells in ankylosing spondylitis. Library preparation for TCR beta used quantitative 5'-RACE with molecular barcodes. From the 5' RACE reads, TCRdb called clonotypes with MiXCR, one entry per CDR3 protein. The top ten hold under 7.5% of the sample, which has a few hundred thousand distinct CDR3 sequences, roughly 12% seen once. Study-wide results and caveats: Ankylosing spondylitis blood appeared to be characterized by a TCR beta motif of eight highly homologous variants. Past research had described some motif variants in reactive arthritis synovial fluid and blood. CD8+ by phenotype, disease-linked clones were relatively rare in peripheral blood.

This clonotype was counted only a few times. Its specificity is unknown. This clonotype originated in a male donor with ankylosing spondylitis. The material sequenced was blood, either unsorted or a sorted T cell fraction (not recorded which).

Here the CDR3 DNA reads TGTGCCTGGGCGACGGACTCTGGAAACACCATATATTTT. As protein: CAWATDSGNTIYF. The J gene is TRBJ1-3, the V gene TRBV30; D uncertain. The CDR3 totals 13 residues. V lost 5 bases, J lost 0 bases, and 8 bases lay in between. From germline, CDR1 is GTSNPN and CDR2 SVGIG (reference sequence).